This T cell receptor (beta chain) was identified during a study of CD8 T cells in ankylosing spondylitis. Of note for this clonotype: As yet, its antigen is unknown.

The germline V gene has CDR1 SGDLS and CDR2 YYNGEE. Trimming cost V 0 bases and J 1 base, with 7 bases left between them. This CDR3 contains 14 residues. Points from the study as a whole: Previously reported in reactive arthritis synovial fluid and blood were some of the motif variants. Ankylosing spondylitis blood appeared to carry a characteristic TCR beta motif of seven to nine highly homologous variants. Reported data indicate significant enrichment of disease-linked clones within matched ankylosing spondylitis synovial fluid.

In TCRdb, the 5' RACE reads were re-called with MiXCR into one record per CDR3 protein. The sample records 250,000 to 350,000 distinct CDR3 sequences, 15% to 20% being singletons. Sequenced input: blood, either unsorted or a sorted T cell fraction (not recorded which). This clonotype was obtained from a male donor with ankylosing spondylitis or in good health (not recorded which). The chain employs TRBV9 and TRBJ2-5; D remains unclear. CDR3 sequence reads: CASSVGRIQETQYF. For the CDR3, the DNA is TGTGCCAGCAGCGTAGGGCGGATCCAAGAGACCCAGTACTTC.